These 21 T cell receptor beta chains were sequenced from one sample in a study of blood T cell repertoires in COVID-19. Sequenced by immunoSEQ multiplex PCR; TCRdb stores in-frame clones only, minus some. The sample records a few hundred thousand clones, about 90% being singletons. Sequencing used PBMCs or T cells enriched from blood (not recorded which). These receptors all stem from a middle-aged man in a cohort exposed to, infected with or recovered from COVID-19 (not recorded which).

V gene TRBV7-8 combines with J gene TRBJ1-2; TRBD1 matches 7 bases. The CDR3 length is 15 residues. The trim removed 2 bases at V and 8 bases at J, leaving 11 bases unmatched. Germline values: CDR1 SGHVS, CDR2 FQNEAQ. The DNA of the CDR3 is TGTGCCAGCAGCTTAACCGGGACAGCGGAGTCGGGCTACACCTTC. It specifies CASSLTGTAESGYTF.

The V gene is TRBV28, the J gene TRBJ1-2; 7 nucleotides match TRBD1. Losses at the gene ends were 10 bases for V and 0 bases for J; bases not matched to a gene: 11. Germline V gene data show CDR1 as MDHEN and CDR2 as SYDVKM. CDR3 length: 15 amino acids. CDR3 DNA sequence: TGTGCCACTCAAATAGGGGGCATTTCTAACTATGGCTACACCTTC. Protein sequence: CATQIGGISNYGYTF.

The V call is TRBV14, the J call TRBJ2-7; 8 nucleotides agree with TRBD1. This CDR3 region has 16 residues. Germline trimming cut 4 bases from V and 1 base from J; bases unmatched to any gene: 9. CDR1 and CDR2 (germline): SGHDN, FVKESK. CDR3 sequence: CASSRALGTGSYEQYF. The CDR3 DNA sequence: TGTGCCAGCAGCCGAGCCCTTGGGACAGGATCCTACGAGCAGTACTTC.

The rearrangement uses TRBV2 and TRBJ2-3, with TRBD1 matching 8 bases. Per the germline V gene, CDR1 is SNHLY and CDR2 is FYNNEI. The trim removed 8 bases at V and 4 bases at J, leaving 11 bases unmatched. This CDR3 is built from 15 residues. CDR3 protein: CASRGIGRGPDTQYF. CDR3 bases: TGTGCCAGCCGAGGAATTGGCAGGGGGCCAGATACGCAGTATTTT.

This clone came up a few times. V gene TRBV5-1 combines with J gene TRBJ2-7; the match to TRBD1 covers 7 bases. The CDR3 length is 15 residues. Looked up from germline, CDR1 is SGHRS and CDR2 is YFSETQ. V shed 4 bases, J shed 2 bases, and the junction held 9 bases outside the gene matches. CDR3 DNA sequence: TGCGCCAGCAGCAAAGCCCCGGGACAGACCTACGAGCAGTACTTC. This gives the protein CASSKAPGQTYEQYF. The whole variable domain, filled in from reference TRBV5-1 and TRBJ2-7, reads KAGVTQTPRYLIKTRGQQVTLSCSPISGHRSVSWYQQTPGQGLQFLFEYFSETQRNKGNFPGRFSGRQFSNSRSEMNVSTLELGDSALYLCASSKAPGQTYEQYFGPGTRLTVT.

Comment on this clone: This CDR3 is also generated by other DNA sequences in the sample. The chain combines TRBV6-5 with TRBJ1-1; D is possibly TRBD1 (5 bases). The CDR3 is 13 amino acids. Germline V lookup: CDR1 MNHEY, CDR2 SVGAGI. The V end was cut by 2 bases, the J end by 1 base, with 5 bases between. The chain's CDR3 is CASSYRGNTEAFF. The CDR3, as DNA: TGTGCCAGCAGTTACAGGGGGAACACTGAAGCTTTCTTT.

This sequence joins TRBV10-3 and TRBJ2-1; 7 bases agree with TRBD2. Trimming cost V 11 bases and J 5 bases; bases outside gene matches: 3. The CDR3 contains 11 residues. From germline, CDR1 is ENHRY and CDR2 SYGVKD. The CDR3 DNA is TGTGCCTCTGGGAGGGACAATGAGCAGTTCTTC. Protein sequence: CASGRDNEQFF.

The sample holds one count of this clone. V and J are TRBV6-1 and TRBJ2-5; D possibly corresponds to TRBD1 (7 bases). The V gene's germline CDR1 is MNHNS and CDR2 SASEGT. The CDR3 is 14 amino acids. The V and J ends lost 2 bases and 5 bases respectively, with 12 bases between them. CDR3: CASSEQGGRETQYF. As DNA, the CDR3 is TGTGCCAGCAGTGAACAGGGGGGACGGGAGACCCAGTACTTC.

The chain carries TRBV6-5 and TRBJ1-2; TRBD1 matches at 9 bases. The CDR3 is made up of 15 amino acids. Per germline, CDR1 MNHEY and CDR2 SVGAGI. The V and J ends lost 2 bases and 6 bases, in that order; junction bases with no gene match: 7. The CDR3 nucleotides are TGTGCCAGCAGTTACGACCTCCGGGACAGGGATGGCTACACCTTC. This encodes CASSYDLRDRDGYTF.

This rearrangement joins TRBV2 to TRBJ1-5; TRBD1 aligns across 9 bases. The germline V gene encodes CDR1 SNHLY and CDR2 FYNNEI. Trimming removed 3 bases from V and 6 bases from J; junction bases left unmatched: 9. The CDR3 extends over 16 amino acids. The CDR3 DNA reads TGTGCCAGCAGTGAGGGGGTACAGGGGGCTAGTCAGCCCCAGCATTTT. It codes for CASSEGVQGASQPQHF.

The rearrangement uses TRBV2 and TRBJ1-1; 8 nucleotides match TRBD1. Germline V gene lookup returns CDR1 SNHLY and CDR2 FYNNEI. This CDR3 has 14 amino acids. V gave up 6 bases and J gave up 6 bases; unmatched junction bases: 9. The CDR3 here is CASSATGGRPEAFF. Written as DNA, the CDR3 is TGTGCCAGCAGCGCTACAGGGGGAAGGCCTGAAGCTTTCTTT.

The V and J genes are TRBV2 and TRBJ1-5; D ambiguous. The CDR3 contains 13 residues. V was shortened by 1 base and J by 9 bases, with 10 bases between the two germline ends. Germline lookup yields CDR1 SNHLY and CDR2 FYNNEI. Here the CDR3 DNA reads TGTGCCAGCAGTGAAGAACAGACGATGCCCCAGCATTTT. Protein: CASSEEQTMPQHF.

This clone was seen at least ten times. The V call is TRBV6-1, the J call TRBJ2-1; TRBD2 matches 8 bases. Unmatched junction bases numbered 4, after V lost 1 base and J lost 2 bases. This CDR3 contains 16 residues. CDR1 MNHNS and CDR2 SASEGT come from the germline V gene. The CDR3 sequence: CASSEGAGDPYNEQFF. CDR3 coding DNA: TGTGCCAGCAGTGAAGGAGCGGGAGATCCCTACAATGAGCAGTTCTTC.

The V and J genes are TRBV9 and TRBJ2-2, with 8 bases that match TRBD1. Trimming removed 3 bases from V and 7 bases from J; junction bases left unmatched: 5. The CDR3 loop spans 14 amino acids. Germline CDR1 is SGDLS and CDR2 is YYNGEE. The CDR3, as DNA: TGTGCCAGCAGCGCAAGGACAGGGAACGGGGAGCTGTTTTTT. Translated: CASSARTGNGELFF.

V is TRBV19 and J is TRBJ1-4; D remains ambiguous. CDR3 length: 14 residues. Per the germline V gene, CDR1 is LNHDA and CDR2 is SQIVND (reference sequence). V was pared by 3 bases and J by 3 bases, with 8 bases between. The DNA of the CDR3 is TGTGCCAGTAGTATTATATCGGCTAATGAAAAACTGTTTTTT. It specifies CASSIISANEKLFF. Together with reference TRBV19 and TRBJ1-4, the CDR3 gives the full variable domain: DGGITQSPKYLFRKEGQNVTLSCEQNLNHDAMYWYRQDPGQGLRLIYYSQIVNDFQKGDIAEGYSVSREKKESFPLTVTSAQKNPTAFYLCASSIISANEKLFFGSGTQLSVL.

The V and J genes are TRBV11-2 and TRBJ2-1, with 9 bases that match TRBD2. Germline lookup yields CDR1 SGHAT and CDR2 FQNNGV. The CDR3 extends over 17 amino acids. The V gene end was trimmed by 5 bases and the J gene end by 2 bases; junction bases not matched to a gene: 10. The CDR3 DNA sequence: TGTGCCAGCAGCCTAAGAGCGGGAGGAGGGGCCTACAATGAGCAGTTCTTC. Protein sequence: CASSLRAGGGAYNEQFF.

The chain links TRBV3-1 (or the pseudogene TRBV3-2) to TRBJ1-4, with D maybe TRBD1 (5 bases). CDR1 is LGHDT and CDR2 is YNNKEL in the germline V gene (reference sequence). Trimming left V 3 bases short and J 8 bases short, with 19 bases between. The CDR3 covers 16 residues. In DNA, the CDR3 is TGTGCCAGCAGCCAGGGGACCCCCGGGGGAGGGGAAAAACTGTTTTTT. It specifies CASSQGTPGGGEKLFF.

This clone was counted only a few times. The chain carries TRBV3-1 (or the pseudogene TRBV3-2) and TRBJ2-3; 8 positions agree with TRBD2. J lost 9 bases, V lost 0 bases, and 8 bases had no gene match. This CDR3 spans 15 amino acids. Germline loops: CDR1 LGHDT, CDR2 YNNKEL (reference sequence). The CDR3: CASSQEEREGGTQYF. CDR3 in DNA: TGTGCCAGCAGCCAAGAGGAACGGGAGGGGGGCACGCAGTATTTT.

The sample holds one count of this clone. V usage is TRBV6-5 and J usage is TRBJ2-7, with D maybe TRBD2 (5 bases). Germline assignment: CDR1 MNHEY and CDR2 SVGAGI. This CDR3 is built from 13 residues. Trimming stripped 6 bases from V and 2 bases from J, with 11 bases between. The CDR3 here is CASSPPGTYEQYF. As DNA, the CDR3 is TGTGCCAGCAGCCCCCCCGGGACCTACGAGCAGTACTTC.

This clone was seen a few times. V and J are TRBV7-2 and TRBJ2-7; TRBD1 matches at 10 bases. Looked up from germline, CDR1 is SGHTA and CDR2 is FQGNSA. V trimming: 3 bases; J trimming: 5 bases; junction bases outside the gene matches: 4. The CDR3 has 14 amino acids. The CDR3 spells CASSLTGGIDEQYF. The CDR3 DNA is TGTGCCAGCAGCTTGACAGGGGGCATCGACGAGCAGTACTTC. Together with reference TRBV7-2 and TRBJ2-7, the CDR3 gives the full variable domain: GAGVSQSPSNKVTEKGKDVELRCDPISGHTALYWYRQSLGQGLEFLIYFQGNSAPDKSGLPSDRFSAERTGGSVSTLTIQRTQQEDSAVYLCASSLTGGIDEQYFGPGTRLTVT.

The chain employs TRBV28 and TRBJ2-1, with 7 bases matching TRBD2. The V gene's germline CDR1 is MDHEN and CDR2 SYDVKM. This CDR3 is 16 amino acids long. After removal of 5 bases from V and 6 bases from J, the junction contained 13 bases not matched to a gene. The DNA of the CDR3 is TGTGCCAGCAGTCTAGGTGGCGGGAGTCTGGCCAATGAGCAGTTCTTC. Translating it yields CASSLGGGSLANEQFF.